These T cell receptor beta chains were read from a single sample in a study of regulatory T cells in long-lasting Graves disease. TCRdb reprocessed the multiplex PCR reads via MiXCR and lists one record per CDR3 protein. The sample has 700,000 or so distinct CDR3 sequences; around 32% are singletons. The sample was peripheral blood mononuclear cells (PBMCs), taken when the disease was refractory, from a patient treated with antithyroid drugs. These receptors were taken from a female donor with Graves disease. Both conserved end residues are part of each CDR3. Fields, in order: clone size, V gene, J gene, D gene, CDR3 protein, CDR3 DNA. The D gene is left open where the match is weak. A row's size may be missing; if present it is once, few, many or a size class.

clone_size: few; v_call: TRBV20-1; j_call: TRBJ2-7; d_call: .; cdr3_aa: CSASFGVDEQYF; cdr3_nt: TGCAGTGCTAGCTTTGGGGTAGATGAGCAGTACTTC
clone_size: few; v_call: TRBV27; j_call: TRBJ1-5; d_call: TRBD1; cdr3_aa: CASSLWGQGTQPQHF; cdr3_nt: TGTGCCAGCAGTTTATGGGGACAGGGGACTCAGCCCCAGCATTTT
clone_size: few; v_call: TRBV30; j_call: TRBJ1-2; d_call: .; cdr3_aa: CAWSTDNAHGYTF; cdr3_nt: TGTGCCTGGAGCACGGACAACGCCCATGGCTACACCTTC
clone_size: .; v_call: TRBV5-1; j_call: TRBJ1-1; d_call: .; cdr3_aa: CASSSTDGNTEAFF; cdr3_nt: TGCGCCAGCAGCTCGACAGACGGAAACACTGAAGCTTTCTTT
clone_size: .; v_call: TRBV19; j_call: TRBJ1-1; d_call: .; cdr3_aa: CASSFSGPEAFF; cdr3_nt: TGTGCCAGTAGTTTTTCTGGTCCTGAAGCTTTCTTT
clone_size: .; v_call: TRBV12-3/TRBV12-4; j_call: TRBJ2-1; d_call: .; cdr3_aa: CASSSGGLSSYNEQFF; cdr3_nt: TGTGCCAGCAGTTCAGGGGGGCTGAGCTCCTACAATGAGCAGTTCTTC
clone_size: few; v_call: TRBV10-1; j_call: TRBJ1-2; d_call: TRBD1; cdr3_aa: CASSESISGGNYGYTF; cdr3_nt: TGCGCCAGCAGTGAGTCCATCTCAGGGGGAAACTATGGCTACACCTTC
clone_size: .; v_call: TRBV6-5; j_call: TRBJ1-1; d_call: .; cdr3_aa: CASSYLQGAEAFF; cdr3_nt: TGTGCCAGCAGTTACTTACAGGGAGCCGAAGCTTTCTTT
clone_size: .; v_call: TRBV2; j_call: TRBJ2-5; d_call: TRBD2; cdr3_aa: CASSETLTSGSPQETQYF; cdr3_nt: TGTGCCAGCAGCGAAACCTTGACTAGCGGGAGTCCTCAAGAGACCCAGTACTTC
clone_size: .; v_call: TRBV11-2; j_call: TRBJ1-1; d_call: .; cdr3_aa: CASAFGALGEAFF; cdr3_nt: TGTGCCAGCGCCTTCGGGGCCTTGGGTGAAGCTTTCTTT
clone_size: .; v_call: TRBV19; j_call: TRBJ1-1; d_call: .; cdr3_aa: CASSQKRGSEAFF; cdr3_nt: TGTGCCAGTAGTCAAAAGAGGGGCTCTGAAGCTTTCTTT
clone_size: .; v_call: TRBV10-3; j_call: TRBJ1-2; d_call: .; cdr3_aa: CAISDLAQGDYGYTF; cdr3_nt: TGTGCCATCAGTGACCTCGCTCAGGGCGACTATGGCTACACCTTC
clone_size: few; v_call: TRBV20-1; j_call: TRBJ2-7; d_call: .; cdr3_aa: CTRDFGEQYF; cdr3_nt: TGCACCCGGGACTTCGGCGAGCAGTACTTC
clone_size: .; v_call: TRBV5-1; j_call: TRBJ2-7; d_call: TRBD2; cdr3_aa: CASSLKGAGVDEQYF; cdr3_nt: TGCGCCAGCAGCTTAAAAGGAGCGGGAGTGGACGAGCAGTACTTC
clone_size: few; v_call: TRBV20-1; j_call: TRBJ1-3; d_call: .; cdr3_aa: CSARSGNTIYF; cdr3_nt: TGCAGTGCTAGATCTGGAAACACCATATATTTT
clone_size: .; v_call: TRBV6-1; j_call: TRBJ2-5; d_call: TRBD2; cdr3_aa: CASLSGRGPETQYF; cdr3_nt: TGTGCCAGCCTTAGCGGGAGGGGTCCCGAGACCCAGTACTTC
clone_size: few; v_call: TRBV3-1; j_call: TRBJ2-7; d_call: TRBD2; cdr3_aa: CASSQGSGLAGGFYEQYF; cdr3_nt: TGTGCCAGCAGCCAAGGGAGTGGACTAGCGGGAGGGTTCTACGAGCAGTACTTC
clone_size: .; v_call: TRBV13; j_call: TRBJ2-2; d_call: .; cdr3_aa: CASRSTDSLNTGELFF; cdr3_nt: TGTGCCAGCAGATCTACCGACAGCCTGAACACCGGGGAGCTGTTTTTT
clone_size: .; v_call: TRBV18; j_call: TRBJ1-2; d_call: .; cdr3_aa: CASSRKEGYTF; cdr3_nt: TGTGCCAGCTCACGCAAGGAGGGCTACACCTTC
clone_size: .; v_call: TRBV27; j_call: TRBJ2-7; d_call: .; cdr3_aa: CASRFRSSYEQYF; cdr3_nt: TGTGCCAGCAGGTTTCGAAGCTCCTACGAGCAGTACTTC
clone_size: many; v_call: TRBV11-2; j_call: TRBJ2-4; d_call: .; cdr3_aa: CASSLDRALTYF; cdr3_nt: TGTGCCAGCAGCTTAGACAGGGCGTTGACGTACTTC
clone_size: few; v_call: TRBV18; j_call: TRBJ1-1; d_call: TRBD1; cdr3_aa: CASSPRQGENTEAFF; cdr3_nt: TGTGCCAGCTCACCCCGACAGGGAGAGAACACTGAAGCTTTCTTT
clone_size: .; v_call: TRBV7-2; j_call: TRBJ1-1; d_call: .; cdr3_aa: CASRLDRHTEAFF; cdr3_nt: TGTGCCAGCAGATTGGATCGGCACACTGAAGCTTTCTTT
clone_size: .; v_call: TRBV29-1; j_call: TRBJ2-5; d_call: TRBD1; cdr3_aa: CSVEHRGQETQYF; cdr3_nt: TGCAGCGTTGAACACAGGGGGCAGGAGACCCAGTACTTC
clone_size: .; v_call: TRBV30; j_call: TRBJ1-5; d_call: .; cdr3_aa: CACSPSSLRQPQHF; cdr3_nt: TGTGCCTGCTCCCCCAGCTCATTGAGGCAGCCCCAGCATTTT
clone_size: many; v_call: TRBV12-3/TRBV12-4; j_call: TRBJ2-5; d_call: TRBD2; cdr3_aa: CASSFRTSTETQYF; cdr3_nt: TGTGCCAGCAGTTTCAGGACTAGCACAGAGACCCAGTACTTC
clone_size: few; v_call: TRBV15; j_call: TRBJ1-1; d_call: TRBD1; cdr3_aa: CATSAGQGASEAFF; cdr3_nt: TGTGCCACCAGCGCGGGACAGGGGGCTTCTGAAGCTTTCTTT
clone_size: .; v_call: TRBV24-1; j_call: TRBJ1-5; d_call: TRBD1; cdr3_aa: CATSDAMGGGTQPQHF; cdr3_nt: TGTGCCACCAGTGATGCAATGGGAGGGGGCACTCAGCCCCAGCATTTT
clone_size: .; v_call: TRBV7-2; j_call: TRBJ2-6; d_call: TRBD1; cdr3_aa: CASSARTGAISSGANVLTF; cdr3_nt: TGTGCCAGCAGCGCCCGGACAGGGGCCATTAGCTCTGGGGCCAACGTCCTGACTTTC
clone_size: many; v_call: TRBV29-1; j_call: TRBJ1-1; d_call: .; cdr3_aa: CSVERAPGAPNTEAFF; cdr3_nt: TGCAGCGTTGAACGAGCCCCGGGGGCACCGAACACTGAAGCTTTCTTT
clone_size: .; v_call: TRBV28; j_call: TRBJ1-1; d_call: .; cdr3_aa: CASIPWPHTEAFF; cdr3_nt: TGTGCCAGCATCCCATGGCCCCACACTGAAGCTTTCTTT